This T cell receptor (beta chain) was recovered during a study of T cell responses to AZD1222 COVID-19 vaccine. This table comes from immunoSEQ multiplex PCR, and its TCRdb copy is limited to in-frame clones, with some not included. Seen here are fewer than 70,000 clones, around 80% observed once, and the top ten hold under 4.5%. Study-wide results and caveats: Repertoire samples came only from after the peak T cell response. Regions 160-218 and 743-854 held dominance among vaccine-associated CD4 TCRs, which spanned spike.

Second-dose schedules of about 4 or about 12 weeks were combined. This clone was observed once. Its antigen remains unknown. V gave up 4 bases and J gave up 5 bases, with 8 bases separating them. The V gene's germline CDR1 is MNHEY and CDR2 SVGAGI. The length of the CDR3 is 13 residues. This sequence originates from an adult who received the AZD1222 COVID-19 vaccine. The V call is TRBV6-5, the J call TRBJ2-2; perhaps TRBD1 as D (6 bases). Sample: peripheral blood, taken 28 days after the second AZD1222 dose. CDR3 amino acids: CASSFTGTGELFF. DNA for the CDR3: TGTGCCAGCAGTTTCACAGGGACCGGGGAGCTGTTTTTT.